These 19 T cell receptor beta chains originate from one sample sequenced in a study of cytomegalovirus exposure and HLA in healthy donors. Using immunoSEQ multiplex PCR, the repertoire was profiled, and TCRdb retains in-frame clones only, with some absent. The sample records about 250,000 clones, about 83% being singletons. The sample taken for sequencing was PBMCs. The source is a man aged 18 to 29 in good health and CMV-seronegative.

V usage is TRBV2 and J usage is TRBJ1-4; 8 nucleotides align to TRBD1. This CDR3 has 12 residues. With V trimmed by 5 bases and J by 11 bases, 4 bases remained unmatched. The germline CDR1 and CDR2 sequences are SNHLY and FYNNEI. As DNA, the CDR3 is TGTGCCAGCAGTCAACAGGGGGAGAAACTGTTTTTT. Translated: CASSQQGEKLFF.

There are a few counts of this clone. This sequence joins TRBV28 and TRBJ1-2; D gene uncertain. The ends were cut back, 4 bases at V and 7 bases at J, with 7 bases in the middle. This CDR3 has 11 amino acids. Germline-derived CDR1 and CDR2 are MDHEN and SYDVKM. CDR3: CASSSPGGYTF. Written as DNA, the CDR3 is TGTGCCAGCAGTTCGCCAGGTGGCTACACCTTC.

V is TRBV6-6 and J is TRBJ2-2; D is perhaps TRBD1 (6 bases). The V end lost 7 bases, the J end lost 2 bases, and 11 bases lay between the germline ends. CDR1 is MNHNY, CDR2 SVGAGI, per germline (reference sequence). CDR3 length: 14 amino acids. CDR3 sequence: CASTPGANTGELFF. In DNA, the CDR3 is TGTGCCAGCACCCCAGGGGCCAACACCGGGGAGCTGTTTTTT.

A few counts support this clone. The chain carries TRBV28 and TRBJ2-7, with 9 bases aligning to TRBD1. Germline lookup yields CDR1 MDHEN and CDR2 SYDVKM. V shed 6 bases, J shed 1 base, and the junction held 10 bases outside the gene matches. The CDR3 is 16 residues long. CDR3 DNA: TGTGCCAGCAGATCACCATCCGGGACAGGGTCCTACGAGCAGTACTTC. It yields the protein CASRSPSGTGSYEQYF.

The V call is TRBV4-2, the J call TRBJ2-1, with 7 nucleotides matching TRBD2. The CDR3 is 16 residues long. Germline CDR1 and CDR2: LGHNA and YNFKEQ. V lost 6 bases, J lost 6 bases, and 14 bases stayed unmatched. The CDR3 DNA reads TGTGCCAGCAGACAAACCGGGGCGGGAGAAATCAATGAGCAGTTCTTC. Protein sequence: CASRQTGAGEINEQFF.

V and J are TRBV27 and TRBJ1-5; TRBD1 might be the D (6 bases). Germline V lookup: CDR1 MNHEY, CDR2 SMNVEV (reference sequence). The ends were cut back, 7 bases at V and 3 bases at J, with 13 bases in the middle. The CDR3 runs to 14 residues. The CDR3 DNA is TGTGCCAGCAAAGATACAGGGTACAATCAGCCCCAGCATTTT. Protein sequence: CASKDTGYNQPQHF.

Here the CDR3 reads CASSFRVTGANVLTF. DNA of the CDR3: TGTGCCAGCAGCTTCAGGGTCACTGGGGCCAACGTCCTGACTTTC. J is TRBJ2-6 and V is TRBV7-8; D perhaps matches TRBD1 (5 bases). CDR3 length: 15 residues. V lost 3 bases and J lost 2, with 8 bases in between. CDR1 is SGHVS and CDR2 is FQNEAQ in the germline V gene.

This chain links TRBV19 with TRBJ2-1, with 10 nucleotides matching TRBD2. In germline, CDR1 is LNHDA, CDR2 SQIVND (reference sequence). V was clipped by 5 bases and J by 7 bases; unmatched bases: 8. The CDR3 is made up of 15 amino acids. DNA for the CDR3: TGTGCCAGTAGTGACCCTAGCGGGAGCTTAAATGAGCAGTTCTTC. It codes for CASSDPSGSLNEQFF.

The V and J genes are TRBV28 and TRBJ1-4, with 10 bases identical to TRBD1. Unmatched junction bases numbered 2, after V lost 2 bases and J lost 8 bases. This CDR3 has 14 residues. Per germline, CDR1 MDHEN and CDR2 SYDVKM. CDR3 loop: CASSLGTGVEKLFF. In DNA form, the CDR3 reads TGTGCCAGCAGTTTAGGGACAGGGGTGGAAAAACTGTTTTTT.

The chain employs TRBV7-9 and TRBJ2-7, with a possible D match to TRBD2 (5 bases). V was pared by 1 base and J by 4 bases, with 5 bases between. There are 12 residues in the CDR3. From germline, CDR1 is SEHNR and CDR2 FQNEAQ (reference sequence). The CDR3 reads CASSLERYEQYF. The CDR3 coding sequence is TGTGCCAGCAGCTTAGAGCGGTACGAGCAGTACTTC.

DNA of the CDR3: TGTGCCAGTAGTATTTTACTAGGAGGGAGAAATCAGCCCCAGCATTTT. Translating it yields CASSILLGGRNQPQHF. The rearrangement joins TRBV19 to TRBJ1-5; no definite D call. Germline loops: CDR1 LNHDA, CDR2 SQIVND (reference sequence). The CDR3 consists of 16 residues. V shed 3 bases and J shed 4 bases, with 16 bases lying between them.

V usage is TRBV6-5 and J usage is TRBJ2-7, with D possibly matching TRBD1 (6 bases). V was pared by 2 bases and J by 5 bases, with 7 bases between. Germline CDR1 is MNHEY and CDR2 is SVGAGI. This CDR3 is 12 amino acids long. The CDR3 loop is CASSYAGDEQYF. CDR3 in DNA: TGTGCCAGCAGTTACGCAGGGGACGAGCAGTACTTC.

The chain links TRBV5-1 to TRBJ2-7; D remains ambiguous. V dropped 0 bases and J dropped 2 bases, with 9 bases sitting between them. CDR1 SGHRS and CDR2 YFSETQ come from the germline V gene. The CDR3 spans 14 residues. The CDR3: CASSLVGSPYEQYF. CDR3 DNA sequence: TGCGCCAGCAGCTTGGTCGGGTCCCCCTACGAGCAGTACTTC.

The rearrangement joins TRBV18 to TRBJ1-2, with D hard to call. The V gene lost 6 bases and the J gene lost 7 bases, with 18 bases spanning the gap. The length of the CDR3 is 14 residues. Germline V gives CDR1 KGHSH, CDR2 LQKENI. Written as DNA, the CDR3 is TGTGCCAGCTCGAAAGACCCGGGGAACGCTGGCTACACCTTC. Translating it yields CASSKDPGNAGYTF.

This chain joins TRBV5-1 and TRBJ2-1, with a tentative D call TRBD2 (5 bases). Trimming removed 0 bases from V and 2 bases from J, with 9 bases in between. CDR3 length: 15 amino acids. CDR1 and CDR2 from the germline V gene are SGHRS and YFSETQ. This CDR3 reads CASSLGRGTYNEQFF. The CDR3 coding sequence is TGCGCCAGCAGCTTGGGTAGAGGGACCTACAATGAGCAGTTCTTC.

J is TRBJ2-7 and V is TRBV19; D is possibly TRBD2 (6 bases). The CDR3 has 15 residues. Germline CDR1 reads LNHDA; CDR2 reads SQIVND (reference sequence). With 5 bases removed from V and 4 bases from J, the gap between germline ends came to 18 bases. The CDR3 sequence: CASSARTGTVYEQYF. The CDR3 DNA follows: TGTGCCAGTAGTGCTCGGACCGGGACTGTATACGAGCAGTACTTC. Together with reference TRBV19 and TRBJ2-7, the CDR3 gives the full variable domain: DGGITQSPKYLFRKEGQNVTLSCEQNLNHDAMYWYRQDPGQGLRLIYYSQIVNDFQKGDIAEGYSVSREKKESFPLTVTSAQKNPTAFYLCASSARTGTVYEQYFGPGTRLTVT.

The V and J genes are TRBV5-1 and TRBJ2-3, with D possibly TRBD1 on 6 matching bases. CDR1 SGHRS and CDR2 YFSETQ come from the germline V gene. V lost 2 bases and J lost 0, with 10 bases in between. The CDR3 spans 15 residues. The CDR3 spells CASSFWDISTDTQYF. CDR3 DNA sequence: TGCGCCAGCAGCTTTTGGGACATTAGCACAGATACGCAGTATTTT.

This clone was seen more than once but under ten times. This chain uses TRBV19 with TRBJ1-4, with D perhaps matching TRBD1 (5 bases). The V end was cut by 0 bases, the J end by 7 bases, with 12 bases between. Germline V gene lookup returns CDR1 LNHDA and CDR2 SQIVND (reference sequence). This CDR3 contains 15 residues. The CDR3 region has the DNA TGTGCCAGTAGTATAGAGACAGCAGCGTCTGAAAAACTGTTTTTT. Amino acids: CASSIETAASEKLFF.

The chain has TRBV6-1 and TRBJ2-3; TRBD2 might be the D (5 bases). The V end lost 2 bases, the J end lost 8 bases, and 11 bases lay between the germline ends. CDR3 length: 13 residues. CDR1 is MNHNS, CDR2 SASEGT, per germline. Written as DNA, the CDR3 is TGTGCCAGCAGTGAATACCGGGATGGTACGCAGTATTTT. Protein sequence: CASSEYRDGTQYF.